What follows are 23 T cell receptor beta chains derived from one specimen sequenced in a study of blood T cells in healthy people across ages (dated by TCRdb to the mid-2010s). Receptor libraries were prepared by 5' RACE. Instrument on record: Illumina HiSeq 2500. A second PCR of roughly 7 to 11 cycles was performed with a sample-barcoded 5' primer and a J-beta primer mix. The public reads were reprocessed in TCRdb via fastp at Q25 and MiXCR, keeping in-frame beta chains. Entries that share a CDR3 protein sequence are merged under the most common genes and DNA. Counted in this sample were 600,000 to 650,000 distinct CDR3 sequences; under 65% of them appeared once. The ten largest account for 35% to 40% of the sample. Sequenced sample: blood. Source of these receptors: a man between 60 and 70 years old in good health.

V gene TRBV20-1 combines with J gene TRBJ2-5; D not certain. The CDR3 has 13 amino acids. Germline-derived CDR1 and CDR2 are DFQATT and SNEGSKA (reference sequence). The V gene lost 5 bases and the J gene lost 5 bases, with 15 bases spanning the gap. CDR3 sequence reads: CSAPLVGMETQYF. The CDR3 DNA reads TGCAGTGCTCCGTTGGTGGGAATGGAGACCCAGTACTTC.

In its sample, this clonotype was seen a few times. This chain uses TRBV11-2 with TRBJ2-1, with unresolved D. The CDR3 totals 15 residues. Trimming removed 6 bases at V and 0 bases at J, with 12 bases between. Germline V gene data show CDR1 as SGHAT and CDR2 as FQNNGV. Here the CDR3 reads CASREEVSSYNEQFF. The CDR3, as DNA: TGTGCCAGCAGAGAAGAGGTTAGCTCCTACAATGAGCAGTTCTTC.

The chain employs TRBV10-3 and TRBJ1-1; 9 bases are a match to TRBD1. The V segment lost 5 bases and the J segment 0 bases; nucleotides outside the gene matches: 4. The CDR3 sequence is 15 residues long. Germline loops: CDR1 ENHRY, CDR2 SYGVKD. CDR3 bases: TGTGCCATCAGTCGGACAGGGGCGGTGAACACTGAAGCTTTCTTT. Translation: CAISRTGAVNTEAFF.

Ten or more counts support this clonotype. The chain uses TRBV25-1 and TRBJ2-6; D ambiguous. CDR1 is MGHDK and CDR2 is SYGVNS in the germline V gene. Deletions cut 4 bases from V and 2 bases from J, with 6 bases between. The CDR3 covers 14 residues. This chain's CDR3 is CASSGSAGANVLTF. For the CDR3, the DNA is TGTGCCAGCAGTGGCAGTGCTGGGGCCAACGTCCTGACTTTC.

The J gene is TRBJ1-1, the V gene TRBV20-1, with D maybe TRBD1 (5 bases). Deletions cut 1 base from V and 6 bases from J, with 12 bases between. The CDR3 extends over 13 amino acids. Germline V gene lookup returns CDR1 DFQATT and CDR2 SNEGSKA (reference sequence). CDR3 protein: CSARGAGYAEAFF. DNA of the CDR3: TGCAGTGCTAGAGGCGCAGGGTACGCTGAAGCTTTCTTT.

This chain joins TRBV28 and TRBJ1-1, with D perhaps matching TRBD1 (5 bases). The CDR3 is 14 residues long. Germline CDR1 MDHEN, CDR2 SYDVKM. Trimming removed 7 bases at V and 4 bases at J, with 16 bases between. CDR3 residues: CASNRRWGRTEAFF. The CDR3 DNA reads as TGTGCCAGCAATAGGAGGTGGGGACGCACTGAAGCTTTCTTT.

This clonotype has only a few counts. CDR3 in amino acids: CASSFQANGYTF. The CDR3 DNA follows: TGCGCCAGCAGCTTCCAGGCTAATGGCTACACCTTC. The rearrangement links TRBV5-1 to TRBJ1-2; D gene unclear. The germline CDR1 and CDR2 sequences are SGHRS and YFSETQ. The CDR3 is 12 residues long. Between the trimmed V and J ends, which lost 2 bases and 6 bases, there was a span of 8 bases.

This clonotype was detected only once. The rearrangement links TRBV7-2 to TRBJ1-4, with D maybe TRBD1 (6 bases). This CDR3 spans 14 amino acids. The V end was cut by 3 bases, the J end by 8 bases, with 13 bases between. The germline CDR1 and CDR2 sequences are SGHTA and FQGNSA. This CDR3 is CASSFKQGWEKLFF. In DNA form, the CDR3 reads TGTGCCAGCAGCTTTAAACAGGGTTGGGAAAAACTGTTTTTT.

This clonotype has just a few counts. The J gene is TRBJ2-1, the V gene TRBV20-1, with D uncertain. V was pared by 3 bases and J by 2 bases, with 8 bases between. CDR1 is DFQATT, CDR2 SNEGSKA, per germline (reference sequence). The CDR3 totals 13 residues. The CDR3 coding sequence is TGCAGTGCTAGCAAAGACACCTACAATGAGCAGTTCTTC. It is translated as CSASKDTYNEQFF.

The rearrangement links TRBV6-2 or TRBV6-3 to TRBJ2-1; 16 bases are a match to TRBD2. The end of the DNA aligns better with TRBJ2-7, so the J call may be wrong. In germline, CDR1 is MNHEY, CDR2 SVGEGT. The CDR3 has 19 amino acids. CDR3 nucleotides: TGTGCCAGCAGCCTCGGGACTAGCGGGGGGGCGGGCTCCTACAATGAGCAGTACTTC. Translating gives CASSLGTSGGAGSYNEQYF.

The rearrangement uses TRBV7-9 and TRBJ1-1; a possible D gene is TRBD1 (5 bases). The CDR3 is 13 residues long. Germline assignment: CDR1 SEHNR and CDR2 FQNEAQ (reference sequence). Trimming pared 3 bases from V and 5 bases from J, leaving 10 bases between. The CDR3 loop is CASSFPGGTEAFF. Written as DNA, the CDR3 is TGTGCCAGCAGCTTTCCGGGGGGTACTGAAGCTTTCTTT.

This clonotype turned up a few times. V gene TRBV7-2 combines with J gene TRBJ2-7; TRBD2 might be the D (6 bases). The germline V and J ends were trimmed by 0 bases and 1 base, with 10 bases remaining between them. CDR1 and CDR2 (germline): SGHTA, FQGNSA. There are 15 residues in the CDR3. CDR3 DNA sequence: TGTGCCAGCAGCTTAGCCGGAGCGGGTTCCTACGAGCAGTACTTC. Residues: CASSLAGAGSYEQYF.

This clonotype came up a few times. The chain recombines TRBV29-1 with TRBJ1-1; 8 bases match TRBD1. This CDR3 is 15 amino acids long. Trimming removed 4 bases from V and 5 bases from J; junction bases left unmatched: 12. CDR1 is SQVTM, CDR2 ANQGSEA, per germline. The CDR3 here is CSVVVTGATKTEAFF. The CDR3 DNA follows: TGCAGCGTTGTAGTGACAGGGGCAACGAAGACTGAAGCTTTCTTT.

This clonotype was counted a few times. The chain joins TRBV3-1 to TRBJ2-3; a possible D gene is TRBD1 (6 bases). Deletions cut 1 base from V and 0 bases from J, with 14 bases between. Germline V gene lookup returns CDR1 LGHDT and CDR2 YNNKEL (reference sequence). This CDR3 is 17 amino acids long. In DNA, the CDR3 is TGTGCCAGCAGCCAAGGCCCACAGGGTAGAAGCACAGATACGCAGTATTTT. Its protein product is CASSQGPQGRSTDTQYF.

V usage is TRBV10-2 and J usage is TRBJ1-5; TRBD1 might be the D (6 bases). V was pared by 3 bases and J by 5 bases, with 14 bases between. Germline V gene lookup returns CDR1 WSHSY and CDR2 SAAADI. The CDR3 has 15 residues. The CDR3 spells CASSDTGFTYQPQHF. Here the CDR3 DNA reads TGCGCCAGCAGTGACACAGGGTTCACCTATCAGCCCCAGCATTTT.

The chain is built from TRBV29-1 and TRBJ2-5, with 8 bases matching TRBD1. The CDR3 loop spans 12 amino acids. Germline V CDR1 and CDR2: SQVTM, ANQGSEA. After removal of 7 bases from V and 4 bases from J, the junction contained 5 bases not matched to a gene. In DNA, the CDR3 is TGCAGCGCAAAACAGGGGGGAGAGACCCAGTACTTC. Amino acids: CSAKQGGETQYF.

V usage is TRBV7-9 and J usage is TRBJ2-7, with D possibly TRBD2 on 7 matching bases. The end of the DNA fits TRBJ2-5 better, so the J call may be wrong. CDR1 and CDR2 (germline): SEHNR, FQNEAQ (reference sequence). The CDR3 runs 16 residues. In DNA, the CDR3 is TGTGCCAGCAGCCCCTTACGGGGGGCGTACCAAGAGACCCAGTACTTC. Residues: CASSPLRGAYQETQYF.

This clonotype came up a few times. A much larger clone differs from this one at a single base, so this may be a read error. The chain links TRBV7-2 to TRBJ2-1; tentatively, D is TRBD1 or TRBD2 (5 bases each). Deletions cut 0 bases from V and 0 bases from J, with 6 bases between. The CDR3 extends over 15 amino acids. Germline assignment: CDR1 SGHTA and CDR2 FQGNSA. In DNA, the CDR3 is TGTGCCAGCAGCTTAGCGGGGACCTCCTACAATGAGCAGTTCTTC. Translating gives CASSLAGTSYNEQFF.

This clonotype was picked up a small number of times. One junction end disagrees with the germline gene, perhaps due to a read error. V and J are TRBV5-1 and TRBJ2-7; a weak D match, TRBD2 (5 bases). The CDR3 extends over 15 amino acids. Germline V lookup: CDR1 SGHRS, CDR2 YFSETQ. The CDR3 here is CASSLGDSSSYEQYF. The CDR3 DNA reads as TGTGCCAGCAGCTTGGGAGACTCCAGCTCCTACGAGCAGTACTTC.

This clonotype was seen more than once but under ten times. The J gene is TRBJ2-1, the V gene TRBV18; 10 nucleotides match TRBD2. V shed 1 base and J 7 bases; nucleotides not matched to a gene: 16. Germline CDR1 KGHSH, CDR2 LQKENI. The CDR3 spans 19 residues. Here the CDR3 reads CASSPRPSQRGGLGNEQFF. The CDR3 bases are TGTGCCAGCTCACCACGCCCTTCCCAGCGGGGGGGCCTCGGGAATGAGCAGTTCTTC.

The chain combines TRBV20-1 with TRBJ2-1; 8 nucleotides match TRBD1. Trimming cost V 0 bases and J 5 bases; bases outside gene matches: 9. This CDR3 region has 16 residues. Germline V gene lookup returns CDR1 DFQATT and CDR2 SNEGSKA (reference sequence). CDR3 residues: CSARDADRAFHNEQFF. The CDR3 nucleotides are TGCAGTGCTAGAGATGCGGACAGGGCTTTCCACAATGAGCAGTTCTTC.

Concerning this clonotype itself: Germline and junction disagree at one end, which may indicate a read error. The genes are TRBV7-6 and TRBJ2-1, with D possibly being TRBD1 (6 bases). The CDR3 consists of 19 residues. The germline gives CDR1 SGHVS, CDR2 FNYEAQ. CDR3 DNA sequence: TGTACCAGCAGCCCCCAGGGGCGAGATACAGGGCGCCCCTACAATGAGCAGTTCTTC. Residues: CTSSPQGRDTGRPYNEQFF.

This chain links TRBV9 with TRBJ2-3; D may be TRBD1 or TRBD2 (5 bases each). The CDR3 is 15 residues long. CDR1 is SGDLS, CDR2 YYNGEE, per germline. Trimming stripped 0 bases from V and 7 bases from J, with 15 bases between. CDR3: CASSVAGARVNTQYF. In DNA form, the CDR3 reads TGTGCCAGCAGCGTAGCTGGGGCGCGGGTTAATACGCAGTATTTT.